This T cell receptor (beta chain) appears in the sequencing data of a study of T cells after yellow fever vaccination. The wider study: With SMART-Seq v4 Ultra Low Input, the fractions containing low cell numbers were prepared.

Trimming pared 4 bases from V and 0 bases from J, leaving 13 bases between. The CDR3 is made up of 17 amino acids. Germline assignment: CDR1 SGHAT and CDR2 FQNNGV. From the 5' RACE reads, TCRdb called clonotypes with MiXCR, one entry per CDR3 protein. Of 100,000 or so distinct CDR3 sequences listed, more than 7.5% are singletons. This clonotype was seen a handful of times. Sequenced here: CD8+ T cells not binding an NS4B(214-222) dextramer, sorted from PBMCs, sampled roughly 15 days after the first yellow fever vaccination. The clonotype comes from a man aged 18 to 35 who received the YFV17D yellow fever vaccine. V is TRBV11-2 and J is TRBJ2-6; no clear D. The CDR3 is CASSWEFGISGANVLTF. The CDR3, as DNA: TGTGCCAGCAGCTGGGAATTCGGAATCTCTGGGGCCAACGTCCTGACTTTC.